These 19 T cell receptor beta chains came from one sample sequenced in a study of shared clonotypes between healthy human individuals. The protocol was immunoSEQ multiplex PCR, while the TCRdb copy is restricted to in-frame clones and leaves out a portion. The sample records approximately 2.5 million clones, approximately 93% being singletons. The material sequenced was naive CD4+ T cells from PBMCs. Subset denoted: CD45RA+ positively selected. The receptor source for this set is a man between 18 and 35 years old in good health. Some clones in this sample may be carry-over from other donors' samples.

The chain uses TRBV28 and TRBJ2-1; 9 bases align to TRBD2. CDR3 size: 15 residues. Trimming removed 4 bases from V and 8 bases from J; junction bases left unmatched: 9. CDR1 is MDHEN and CDR2 is SYDVKM in the germline V gene. In DNA, the CDR3 is TGTGCCAGCAGTTATAGCGGGAGTAGGTCCTATGAGCAGTTCTTC. This sequence encodes CASSYSGSRSYEQFF.

V is TRBV6-6 and J is TRBJ1-2, with D unresolved. The CDR3 runs to 13 residues. Germline CDR1 reads MNHNY; CDR2 reads SVGAGI (reference sequence). The ends were cut back, 1 base at V and 2 bases at J, with 5 bases in the middle. CDR3 DNA sequence: TGTGCCAGCAGTTACTTAGGGAACTATGGCTACACCTTC. Translation: CASSYLGNYGYTF.

This clone appeared a single time. The chain joins TRBV9 to TRBJ2-5, with D possibly matching TRBD1 (7 bases). With 4 bases removed from V and 7 bases from J, the gap between germline ends came to 14 bases. The CDR3 covers 13 residues. In germline, CDR1 is SGDLS, CDR2 YYNGEE. CDR3: CASSPRQGGTQYF. In DNA, the CDR3 is TGTGCCAGCAGCCCCCGACAGGGAGGGACCCAGTACTTC.

The rearrangement joins TRBV7-9 to TRBJ1-3; D uncertain. V was pared by 5 bases and J by 0 bases, with 8 bases between. Germline V gene sequence: CDR1 SEHNR, CDR2 FQNEAQ (reference sequence). The CDR3 length is 14 residues. The CDR3: CASSTVISGNTIYF. CDR3 nucleotide sequence: TGTGCCAGCAGCACCGTGATCTCTGGAAACACCATATATTTT. The full variable domain, its missing parts supplied by reference TRBV7-9 and TRBJ1-3, is DTGVSQNPRHKITKRGQNVTFRCDPISEHNRLYWYRQTLGQGPEFLTYFQNEAQLEKSRLLSDRFSAERPKGSFSTLEIQRTEQGDSAMYLCASSTVISGNTIYFGEGSWLTVV.

The chain recombines TRBV5-1 with TRBJ2-1; 11 bases line up with TRBD1. Germline V gene sequence: CDR1 SGHRS, CDR2 YFSETQ. This CDR3 region has 15 residues. V was pared by 4 bases and J by 5 bases, with 5 bases of the junction left unmatched. The CDR3 DNA reads as TGCGCCAGCAGCACAGGGACAGGGGGAAACAATGAGCAGTTCTTC. Its protein product is CASSTGTGGNNEQFF.

This sequence joins TRBV5-1 and TRBJ2-1; perhaps TRBD2 as D (5 bases). The germline V gene has CDR1 SGHRS and CDR2 YFSETQ. The germline V and J ends were trimmed by 6 bases and 3 bases, with 19 bases remaining between them. CDR3 length: 16 residues. The CDR3 here is CASTSKTAGLYNEQFF. The CDR3 DNA reads as TGCGCCAGCACCTCAAAAACGGCGGGCCTCTACAATGAGCAGTTCTTC.

The rearrangement uses TRBV9 and TRBJ2-5, with TRBD1 matching 9 bases. The CDR3 is 15 amino acids. V lost 3 bases and J lost 5; bases outside the gene matches: 8. The germline V gene encodes CDR1 SGDLS and CDR2 YYNGEE. The CDR3 loop is CASSERTGAGETQYF. The CDR3 coding sequence is TGTGCCAGCAGCGAGAGGACAGGGGCAGGGGAGACCCAGTACTTC.

The J gene is TRBJ2-2, the V gene TRBV28, with D tentatively TRBD1 or TRBD2 (5 bases each). Between the trimmed V and J ends, which lost 7 bases and 5 bases, there was a span of 17 bases. Germline V gene sequence: CDR1 MDHEN, CDR2 SYDVKM. The CDR3 has 15 amino acids. DNA of the CDR3: TGTGCCAGCACCCGCCGGGGCAGGGAGACCGGGGAGCTGTTTTTT. Its protein product is CASTRRGRETGELFF.

The chain joins TRBV2 to TRBJ2-7, with TRBD1 matching 9 bases. In germline, CDR1 is SNHLY, CDR2 FYNNEI. The trim removed 5 bases at V and 5 bases at J, leaving 7 bases unmatched. The CDR3 runs to 14 residues. CDR3 DNA: TGTGCCAGCAGTCAAATAACAGGGGGCGACGAGCAGTACTTC. Translating gives CASSQITGGDEQYF.

V usage is TRBV2 and J usage is TRBJ2-1; D is ambiguous. CDR1 is SNHLY and CDR2 is FYNNEI in the germline V gene. This CDR3 comprises 13 residues. Trimming took 8 bases from V and 0 from J, leaving 8 bases between them. CDR3 residues: CASLSSSYNEQFF. In nucleotides, the CDR3 is TGTGCCAGCCTGAGTAGCTCCTACAATGAGCAGTTCTTC.

The chain links TRBV11-2 to TRBJ2-3, with 13 nucleotides matching TRBD2. The trim removed 4 bases at V and 4 bases at J, leaving 2 bases unmatched. The CDR3 is 15 residues long. CDR1 SGHAT and CDR2 FQNNGV come from the germline V gene. The CDR3 coding sequence is TGTGCCAGCAGCTCCGGGACTAGCGGGGCAGATACGCAGTATTTT. Its translation: CASSSGTSGADTQYF.

The chain joins TRBV14 to TRBJ2-3; 10 positions match TRBD2. V was pared by 4 bases and J by 4 bases, with 8 bases of the junction left unmatched. Looked up from germline, CDR1 is SGHDN and CDR2 is FVKESK. The CDR3 totals 16 residues. The CDR3 DNA is TGTGCCAGCAGCCCACAGACTAGCGGGTACTCAGATACGCAGTATTTT. It yields the protein CASSPQTSGYSDTQYF.

The chain has TRBV2 and TRBJ1-1; D is possibly TRBD1 (5 bases). The germline V and J ends were trimmed by 6 bases and 5 bases, with 22 bases remaining between them. This CDR3 region has 16 residues. From germline, CDR1 is SNHLY and CDR2 FYNNEI. CDR3 nucleotides: TGTGCCAGCAGGGAACCGGACGGGGCCGGTAGGACTGAAGCTTTCTTT. Protein: CASREPDGAGRTEAFF.

The V gene is TRBV7-2, the J gene TRBJ1-1; D is unresolved. V dropped 5 bases and J dropped 0 bases, with 16 bases sitting between them. The V gene's germline CDR1 is SGHTA and CDR2 FQGNSA. The CDR3 spans 16 residues. CDR3 residues: CASSPSKPLMNTEAFF. CDR3 in DNA: TGTGCCAGCAGCCCCAGTAAACCCCTCATGAACACTGAAGCTTTCTTT.

With respect to this clone: Within the sample, other DNA sequences also encode this same CDR3. The chain carries TRBV7-2 and TRBJ1-1; D is unresolved. V was shortened by 2 bases and J by 3 bases, with 7 bases between the two germline ends. Germline assignment: CDR1 SGHTA and CDR2 FQGNSA. This CDR3 contains 13 residues. DNA for the CDR3: TGTGCCAGCAGCTTAAGAGGGTACACTGAAGCTTTCTTT. Protein: CASSLRGYTEAFF.

With regard to this clone: At the DNA level, this CDR3 is encoded by other sequences in the same sample as well. The chain joins TRBV5-1 to TRBJ1-1; D is possibly TRBD1 (5 bases). Between the trimmed V and J ends, which lost 1 base and 1 base, there was a span of 8 bases. CDR1 is SGHRS and CDR2 is YFSETQ in the germline V gene. There are 14 residues in the CDR3. The CDR3 protein is CASSLTGTNTEAFF. CDR3 DNA sequence: TGCGCCAGCAGCTTGACGGGGACGAACACTGAAGCTTTCTTT.

The chain recombines TRBV28 with TRBJ2-2; TRBD2 matches at 7 bases. In germline, CDR1 is MDHEN, CDR2 SYDVKM. The trim removed 2 bases at V and 3 bases at J, leaving 12 bases unmatched. CDR3 length: 18 amino acids. The CDR3 nucleotides are TGTGCCAGCAGTTTAAGCATCGGCTCGCTAGCGGACACCGGGGAGCTGTTTTTT. Translated, it gives CASSLSIGSLADTGELFF.

The DNA for the CDR3 is TGTGCCAGCAGCCGACACACACCCACGGGACAGTCCAATCAGCCCCAGCATTTT. Translated: CASSRHTPTGQSNQPQHF. This rearrangement joins TRBV7-9 to TRBJ1-5, with 7 positions matching TRBD1. This CDR3 contains 18 residues. The germline gives CDR1 SEHNR, CDR2 FQNEAQ (reference sequence). The V and J ends lost 5 bases and 3 bases, in that order; junction bases with no gene match: 16.

This rearrangement joins TRBV7-3 to TRBJ2-1, with D possibly matching TRBD2 (6 bases). The germline V gene has CDR1 SGHTA and CDR2 FQGTGA. Deletions cut 2 bases from V and 10 bases from J, with 18 bases between. The CDR3 has 15 residues. This chain's CDR3 is CASSLWAGTTSEQFF. The CDR3 DNA reads as TGTGCCAGCAGCTTATGGGCGGGGACGACATCGGAGCAGTTCTTC.